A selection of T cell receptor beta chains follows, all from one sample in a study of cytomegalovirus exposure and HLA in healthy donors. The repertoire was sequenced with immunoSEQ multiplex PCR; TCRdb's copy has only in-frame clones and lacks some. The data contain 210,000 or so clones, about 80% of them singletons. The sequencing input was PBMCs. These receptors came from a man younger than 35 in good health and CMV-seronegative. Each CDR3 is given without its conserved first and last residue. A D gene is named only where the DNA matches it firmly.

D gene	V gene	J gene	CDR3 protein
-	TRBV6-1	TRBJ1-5	ASRTDRLNQPQH
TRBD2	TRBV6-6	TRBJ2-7	ASRLGTSGPYEQY
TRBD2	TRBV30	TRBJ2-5	AWSTTSGRFGETQY
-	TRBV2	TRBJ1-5	ASSEQGGPQH
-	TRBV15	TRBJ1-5	ATSRVRVNTQH
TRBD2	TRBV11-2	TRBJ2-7	ASSPTRTSGRYEQY
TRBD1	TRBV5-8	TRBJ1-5	ASSSGQGAQPQH
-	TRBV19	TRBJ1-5	ATAVDYSNQPQH
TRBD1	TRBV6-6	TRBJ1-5	ASSSTGVAQPQH
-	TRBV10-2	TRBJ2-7	ASIDPQQGGNEQY
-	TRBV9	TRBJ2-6	ASSVDPDTKISGANVLT
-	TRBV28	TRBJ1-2	ASTAWGVGYGYT
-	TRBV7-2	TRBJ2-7	ASSLTRAHEQY
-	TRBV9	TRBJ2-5	ASSPVLEGAETQY
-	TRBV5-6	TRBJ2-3	ASSLGTRGTDTQY
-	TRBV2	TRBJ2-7	ASSERWGVSSYEQY
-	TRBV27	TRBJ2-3	ASRRSLDTQY
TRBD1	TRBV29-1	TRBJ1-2	SVDGQGAQGYGYT
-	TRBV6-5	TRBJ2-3	ASLALGTDTQY
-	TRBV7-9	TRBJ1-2	ASSTIPGKGTSPNYGYT
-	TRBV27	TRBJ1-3	ASSGSPGSGNTIY
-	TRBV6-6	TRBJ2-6	ASSYGPGANVLT
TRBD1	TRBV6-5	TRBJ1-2	ASSYISQGANGYT
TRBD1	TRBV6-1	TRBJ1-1	ASRWTTGQGWAF
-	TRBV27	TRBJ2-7	ASSPNRGEQY
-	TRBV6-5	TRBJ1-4	ASKTGGGDEKLF
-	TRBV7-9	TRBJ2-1	ASSLNGGQNEQF
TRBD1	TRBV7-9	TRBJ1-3	SSSSPDTGAAGNTIY
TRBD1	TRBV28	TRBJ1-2	ASSTTGQGANYGYT
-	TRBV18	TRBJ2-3	ASSPPSLVRYTQY
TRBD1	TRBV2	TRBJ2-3	ASRGKGTATDTQY
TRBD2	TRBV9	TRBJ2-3	ASSGTSARTDTQY